These 21 T cell receptor beta chains came from one sample sequenced in a study of blood T cell repertoires in COVID-19 (dated by TCRdb to the early 2020s). Library creation used the immunoSEQ multiplex PCR assay. Held by TCRdb, this immuneACCESS table contains in-frame sequences only and omits some clones. Under half of the omission traces to an unresolved V gene where checked; the cause of the rest is unknown. This sample is represented by around 100,000 clones; approximately 86% of them were singletons. The ten most abundant clones make up 5% of the sample. Sequencing was done on a sample of peripheral blood. The receptors originated from a human donor in a cohort sampled during active COVID-19.

The chain is built from TRBV7-6 and TRBJ2-1; D may be TRBD1 (6 bases). The CDR3 runs 15 residues. The germline CDR1 and CDR2 sequences are SGHVS and FNYEAQ. Deletions cut 2 bases from V and 5 bases from J, with 13 bases between. The CDR3 nucleotides read TGTGCCAGCAGCTTACCAGGGGTAAGGAACAATGAGCAGTTCTTC. As protein: CASSLPGVRNNEQFF.

V and J are TRBV30 and TRBJ1-2, with 7 bases that match TRBD1. This CDR3 is built from 15 residues. Germline CDR1 and CDR2: GTSNPN and SVGIG (reference sequence). Trimming removed 5 bases from V and 2 bases from J; junction bases left unmatched: 11. CDR3 sequence: CAWGKGAGINYGYTF. The CDR3 DNA reads as TGTGCCTGGGGGAAGGGGGCAGGGATAAACTATGGCTACACCTTC.

This clone was seen once. The chain links TRBV6-2 or TRBV6-3 to TRBJ2-4; TRBD1 aligns across 7 bases. In germline, CDR1 is MNHEY, CDR2 SVGEGT. V lost 2 bases and J lost 1; bases outside the gene matches: 5. The CDR3 consists of 16 residues. Written as DNA, the CDR3 is TGTGCCAGCAGTTACGGACAGGAAGGGGCCAAAAACATTCAGTACTTC. Its translation: CASSYGQEGAKNIQYF.

The chain combines TRBV6-5 with TRBJ2-7; TRBD1 agrees at 11 bases. The CDR3 totals 15 residues. Germline CDR1 and CDR2: MNHEY and SVGAGI. V lost 6 bases, J lost 3 bases, and 7 bases stayed unmatched. The CDR3 is CASRHTGTGGYEQYF. Here the CDR3 DNA reads TGTGCCAGCAGGCACACCGGGACAGGGGGCTACGAGCAGTACTTC.

This chain connects TRBV18 to TRBJ2-7, with 7 bases that match TRBD2. CDR1 KGHSH and CDR2 LQKENI come from the germline V gene. Unmatched junction bases numbered 11, after V lost 3 bases and J lost 3 bases. The length of the CDR3 is 16 residues. The CDR3 nucleotides are TGTGCCAGCTCACCGGAGGTGGGAGGGCGATACTACGAGCAGTACTTC. Its protein is CASSPEVGGRYYEQYF.

This chain links TRBV13 with TRBJ2-3; 8 bases agree with TRBD2. V shed 0 bases and J 4 bases; nucleotides not matched to a gene: 6. This CDR3 has 16 amino acids. The germline gives CDR1 PRHDT, CDR2 FYEKMQ (reference sequence). DNA for the CDR3: TGTGCCAGCAGCTTAGGATCCGGGAGGGGGGCAGATACGCAGTATTTT. Translation gives CASSLGSGRGADTQYF.

The CDR3 DNA sequence: TGTGCCAGTAGTATAGAGTGGACAGCCTACGAGCAGTACTTC. Residues: CASSIEWTAYEQYF. V usage is TRBV19 and J usage is TRBJ2-7, with D possibly being TRBD1 (6 bases). Germline CDR1 LNHDA, CDR2 SQIVND (reference sequence). The V and J ends lost 0 bases and 2 bases respectively, with 8 bases between them. The CDR3 length is 14 residues. The entire variable domain, with the rest obtained from reference TRBV19 and TRBJ2-7, is as follows: DGGITQSPKYLFRKEGQNVTLSCEQNLNHDAMYWYRQDPGQGLRLIYYSQIVNDFQKGDIAEGYSVSREKKESFPLTVTSAQKNPTAFYLCASSIEWTAYEQYFGPGTRLTVT.

V is TRBV19 and J is TRBJ2-7, with a possible D match to TRBD1 (6 bases). The CDR3 contains 14 residues. Trimming removed 3 bases at V and 0 bases at J, with 9 bases between. From germline, CDR1 is LNHDA and CDR2 SQIVND (reference sequence). CDR3 region: CASSINRASYEQYF. The CDR3 DNA is TGTGCCAGTAGTATCAACAGGGCCTCCTACGAGCAGTACTTC.

The chain links TRBV27 to TRBJ1-6, with TRBD1 matching over 7 bases. With V trimmed by 5 bases and J by 7 bases, 8 bases remained unmatched. This CDR3 has 15 amino acids. Germline loops: CDR1 MNHEY, CDR2 SMNVEV (reference sequence). The CDR3 sequence is CASSNDRARNSPLHF. CDR3 DNA sequence: TGTGCCAGCAGTAATGACAGGGCGAGGAATTCACCCCTCCACTTT.

This chain links TRBV10-1 with TRBJ1-6; 10 nucleotides agree with TRBD1. Germline V gene lookup returns CDR1 WNHNN and CDR2 SYGVQD (reference sequence). The CDR3 has 19 residues. The V segment lost 6 bases and the J segment 3 bases; nucleotides outside the gene matches: 14. CDR3 in amino acids: CASRPGQGEGVNYNSPLHF. CDR3 nucleotide sequence: TGCGCCAGCAGACCCGGACAGGGGGAGGGGGTTAACTATAATTCACCCCTCCACTTT.

CDR3 in DNA: TGTGCCAGCAGCCCGGGAACCCGAGGCGCAGATACGCAGTATTTT. Residues: CASSPGTRGADTQYF. The V gene is TRBV11-2, the J gene TRBJ2-3, with D possibly being TRBD2 (5 bases). V was pared by 5 bases and J by 4 bases, with 16 bases between. Per germline, CDR1 SGHAT and CDR2 FQNNGV. The length of the CDR3 is 15 residues.

This chain's CDR3 is CASSRGGTVGTDTQYF. The CDR3 DNA follows: TGTGCCAGCAGTAGAGGGGGGACAGTCGGAACAGATACGCAGTATTTT. The chain couples TRBV6-6 to TRBJ2-3; possibly TRBD1 for D (7 bases). This CDR3 is 16 amino acids long. Germline CDR1 and CDR2: MNHNY and SVGAGI (reference sequence). The V gene lost 5 bases and the J gene lost 3 bases, with 18 bases spanning the gap.

This chain uses TRBV11-2 with TRBJ2-7, with D perhaps TRBD1 (7 bases). Germline loops: CDR1 SGHAT, CDR2 FQNNGV. Trimming cost V 4 bases and J 0 bases, with 13 bases left between them. This CDR3 region has 15 residues. CDR3: CASSSLRDSSYEQYF. For the CDR3, the DNA is TGTGCCAGCAGCTCCTTGCGGGACAGCTCCTACGAGCAGTACTTC.

The genes are TRBV27 and TRBJ1-2; D is possibly TRBD1 (6 bases). CDR1 and CDR2 from the germline V gene are MNHEY and SMNVEV (reference sequence). CDR3 length: 14 residues. Trimming took 3 bases from V and 8 from J, leaving 16 bases between them. The DNA for the CDR3 is TGTGCCAGCAGTTTCAGTCAGGGGAGGGGAGGCTACACCTTC. It encodes CASSFSQGRGGYTF.

This chain links TRBV6-2 or TRBV6-3 with TRBJ2-3; the match to TRBD2 covers 7 bases. Germline trimming cut 5 bases from V and 4 bases from J; bases unmatched to any gene: 12. Per the germline V gene, CDR1 is MNHEY and CDR2 is SVGEGT. CDR3 length equals 16 residues. DNA of the CDR3: TGTGCCAGCAGTCCGGGGGGAGGGGCCTTGGCAGATACGCAGTATTTT. Protein: CASSPGGGALADTQYF.

CDR3 sequence: CASSVSGGRETQYF. CDR3 bases: TGTGCCAGCAGTGTTTCAGGGGGCCGGGAGACCCAGTACTTC. The J gene is TRBJ2-5, the V gene TRBV25-1; 8 nucleotides line up with TRBD1. The germline V gene has CDR1 MGHDK and CDR2 SYGVNS. This CDR3 comprises 14 residues. The V segment lost 4 bases and the J segment 5 bases; nucleotides outside the gene matches: 6.

This chain joins TRBV4-3 and TRBJ2-1, with unresolved D. CDR1 LGHNA and CDR2 YSLEER come from the germline V gene. The CDR3 has 16 amino acids. Trimming stripped 0 bases from V and 3 bases from J, with 12 bases between. The CDR3 reads CASSQEGPTFYNEQFF. CDR3 DNA sequence: TGCGCCAGCAGCCAAGAGGGCCCGACCTTCTACAATGAGCAGTTCTTC.

This chain uses TRBV18 with TRBJ2-6; a possible D gene is TRBD1 (6 bases). This CDR3 is 17 amino acids long. Trimming pared 2 bases from V and 1 base from J, leaving 12 bases between. CDR1 and CDR2 (germline): KGHSH, LQKENI. The CDR3: CASSPMGAGSGANVLTF. CDR3 nucleotide sequence: TGTGCCAGCTCACCAATGGGGGCTGGGTCTGGGGCCAACGTCCTGACTTTC.

CDR3 protein: CASSLVQGAGAFF. The CDR3, as DNA: TGTGCCAGCAGCTTAGTACAGGGGGCGGGTGCTTTCTTT. The rearrangement uses TRBV7-2 and TRBJ1-1, with 9 bases lining up with TRBD1. Trimming took 1 base from V and 11 from J; bases not matched to a gene: 5. The CDR3 is made up of 13 amino acids. Germline V CDR1 and CDR2: SGHTA, FQGNSA.

J is TRBJ2-2 and V is TRBV13; TRBD2 aligns across 8 bases. The CDR3 is made up of 16 amino acids. J gave up 1 base and V 5 bases, and 6 bases lay outside the gene matches. CDR1 is PRHDT and CDR2 is FYEKMQ in the germline V gene (reference sequence). CDR3 sequence: CASSPTGTRNTGELFF. DNA for the CDR3: TGTGCCAGCAGCCCTACCGGGACTAGGAACACCGGGGAGCTGTTTTTT.

The chain couples TRBV6-2 or TRBV6-3 to TRBJ2-1; TRBD2 matches 9 bases. The CDR3 is 15 amino acids. Germline V lookup: CDR1 MNHEY, CDR2 SVGEGT. The V segment lost 6 bases and the J segment 4 bases; nucleotides outside the gene matches: 7. The CDR3 spells CASSPTSGYYNEQFF. The CDR3 DNA reads TGTGCCAGCAGCCCTACTAGCGGGTATTACAATGAGCAGTTCTTC.